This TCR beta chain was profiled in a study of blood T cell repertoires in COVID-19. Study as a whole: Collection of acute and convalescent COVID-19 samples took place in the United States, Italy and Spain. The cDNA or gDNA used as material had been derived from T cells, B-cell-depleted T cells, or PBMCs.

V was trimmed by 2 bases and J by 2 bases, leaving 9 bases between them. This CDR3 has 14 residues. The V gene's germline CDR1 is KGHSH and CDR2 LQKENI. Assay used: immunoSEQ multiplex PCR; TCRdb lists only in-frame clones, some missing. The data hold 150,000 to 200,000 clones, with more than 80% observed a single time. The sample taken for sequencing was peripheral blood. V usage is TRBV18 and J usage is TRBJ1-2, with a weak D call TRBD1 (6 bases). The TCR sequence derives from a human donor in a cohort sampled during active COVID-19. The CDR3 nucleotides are TGTGCCAGCTCACCAGGCACAGGGAACTATGGCTACACCTTC. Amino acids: CASSPGTGNYGYTF.